The 18 T cell receptor beta chains below come from one sample, sequenced in a study of shared clonotypes between healthy human individuals. Some clones are missing from TCRdb's copy, which holds only in-frame ones; the method was immunoSEQ multiplex PCR. The sample shows 550,000 to 700,000 clones, approximately 73% of them seen only once. Sequencing was performed on memory CD4+ T cells sorted from blood. Noted subset: CD45RA-negative fraction. These receptors originate from a woman aged 25 to 39 in good health.

In its sample, this clone was seen a few times. The chain employs TRBV27 and TRBJ2-7, with a possible D match to TRBD2 (6 bases). The germline gives CDR1 MNHEY, CDR2 SMNVEV (reference sequence). CDR3 size: 14 residues. The V end lost 5 bases, the J end lost 1 base, and 12 bases lay between the germline ends. The CDR3 sequence: CASSARGGSYEQYF. The CDR3 DNA reads TGTGCCAGCAGTGCCCGAGGAGGGTCCTACGAGCAGTACTTC.

V and J are TRBV19 and TRBJ2-7; weak D call: TRBD2 (6 bases). This CDR3 comprises 14 residues. V lost 3 bases and J lost 0, with 9 bases in between. Germline CDR1 reads LNHDA; CDR2 reads SQIVND (reference sequence). The CDR3 loop is CASSMTGSSYEQYF. CDR3 nucleotides: TGTGCCAGTAGTATGACCGGGAGCTCCTACGAGCAGTACTTC. Full variable domain (remainder filled in from reference TRBV19 and TRBJ2-7): DGGITQSPKYLFRKEGQNVTLSCEQNLNHDAMYWYRQDPGQGLRLIYYSQIVNDFQKGDIAEGYSVSREKKESFPLTVTSAQKNPTAFYLCASSMTGSSYEQYFGPGTRLTVT.

The chain employs TRBV6-1 and TRBJ1-1; D gene uncertain. Trimming pared 4 bases from V and 4 bases from J, leaving 10 bases between. The CDR3 extends over 13 amino acids. CDR1 MNHNS and CDR2 SASEGT come from the germline V gene. CDR3 nucleotide sequence: TGTGCCAGCAGTGTCATAGAGGGCACTGAAGCTTTCTTT. Amino acid sequence: CASSVIEGTEAFF.

J is TRBJ2-3 and V is TRBV2; D possibly corresponds to TRBD1 (6 bases). CDR1 is SNHLY, CDR2 FYNNEI, per germline. This CDR3 is built from 16 residues. The V and J ends lost 2 bases and 4 bases respectively, with 16 bases between them. The chain's CDR3 is CASSELTGLSADTQYF. In DNA form, the CDR3 reads TGTGCCAGCAGTGAATTGACAGGTCTGAGCGCAGATACGCAGTATTTT.

This clone has a handful of counts. The gene calls are TRBV27 and TRBJ2-3; D tentatively fits TRBD1 or TRBD2 (6 bases each). The CDR3 has 14 residues. Germline V gives CDR1 MNHEY, CDR2 SMNVEV (reference sequence). The V gene lost 4 bases and the J gene lost 2 bases, with 10 bases spanning the gap. The CDR3 is CASSSSGATDTQYF. The DNA for the CDR3 is TGTGCCAGCAGTTCGTCGGGGGCCACAGATACGCAGTATTTT.

This chain uses TRBV28 with TRBJ1-4; D not certain. CDR3 length: 12 amino acids. V lost 5 bases and J lost 8, with 9 bases in between. CDR1 is MDHEN, CDR2 SYDVKM, per germline. The CDR3 is CASSLGTEKLFF. Here the CDR3 DNA reads TGTGCCAGCAGTCTGGGAACCGAAAAACTGTTTTTT.

The chain has TRBV7-9 and TRBJ1-1; 7 positions agree with TRBD1. CDR1 and CDR2 from the germline V gene are SEHNR and FQNEAQ (reference sequence). V lost 4 bases, J lost 7 bases, and 21 bases stayed unmatched. This CDR3 contains 18 residues. This chain's CDR3 is CASSSMRTGVVSLGEAFF. CDR3 DNA sequence: TGTGCCAGCAGCTCCATGAGAACAGGGGTAGTGTCTCTGGGTGAAGCTTTCTTT. Filled out from reference TRBV7-9 and TRBJ1-1, the complete variable domain reads DTGVSQNPRHKITKRGQNVTFRCDPISEHNRLYWYRQTLGQGPEFLTYFQNEAQLEKSRLLSDRFSAERPKGSFSTLEIQRTEQGDSAMYLCASSSMRTGVVSLGEAFFGQGTRLTVV.

The V and J genes are TRBV29-1 and TRBJ2-5, with D possibly matching TRBD1 (6 bases). The V end lost 4 bases, the J end lost 4 bases, and 13 bases lay between the germline ends. The CDR3 totals 13 residues. From germline, CDR1 is SQVTM and CDR2 ANQGSEA. The CDR3 DNA reads TGCAGCGTTGTCCCAGGGGCTCCAGAGACCCAGTACTTC. Its translation is CSVVPGAPETQYF.

Remarks on this clone: Distinct nucleotide sequences in the sample also encode this CDR3. The chain links TRBV19 to TRBJ1-5; D uncertain. Trimming left V 3 bases short and J 3 bases short, with 3 bases between. CDR3 size: 12 residues. The germline gives CDR1 LNHDA, CDR2 SQIVND (reference sequence). The CDR3 spells CASSIVNQPQHF. Written as DNA, the CDR3 is TGTGCCAGTAGTATCGTCAATCAGCCCCAGCATTTT.

V and J are TRBV2 and TRBJ2-5; 8 nucleotides match TRBD2. The germline V gene encodes CDR1 SNHLY and CDR2 FYNNEI. This CDR3 has 16 amino acids. The V gene end was trimmed by 6 bases and the J gene end by 5 bases; junction bases not matched to a gene: 14. Here the CDR3 reads CASSGLAGIGVETQYF. The CDR3 bases are TGTGCCAGCAGCGGACTAGCTGGTATCGGTGTTGAGACCCAGTACTTC. The full variable domain, its missing parts supplied by reference TRBV2 and TRBJ2-5, is EPEVTQTPSHQVTQMGQEVILRCVPISNHLYFYWYRQILGQKVEFLVSFYNNEISEKSEIFDDQFSVERPDGSNFTLKIRSTKLEDSAMYFCASSGLAGIGVETQYFGPGTRLLVL.

The sample holds one count of this clone. This chain links TRBV27 with TRBJ2-3, with 11 bases aligning to TRBD2. CDR1 is MNHEY, CDR2 SMNVEV, per germline (reference sequence). J gave up 4 bases and V 5 bases, and 8 bases lay outside the gene matches. CDR3 length: 16 amino acids. Here the CDR3 reads CASSPTSGRPSDTQYF. The DNA of the CDR3 is TGTGCCAGCAGTCCAACTAGCGGGAGACCCTCAGATACGCAGTATTTT.

The genes are TRBV6-1 and TRBJ1-4; a weak D match, TRBD1 (5 bases). V lost 3 bases, J lost 7 bases, and 12 bases lay in between. The CDR3 loop spans 14 amino acids. Germline V gene lookup returns CDR1 MNHNS and CDR2 SASEGT. DNA of the CDR3: TGTGCCAGCAGTGATCAGGGATTGAGTGAAAAACTGTTTTTT. It is translated as CASSDQGLSEKLFF.

The CDR3 region has the DNA TGTGCCTGGGATACAGGCACTGGAAACACCATATATTTT. Translating it yields CAWDTGTGNTIYF. The rearrangement uses TRBV30 and TRBJ1-3; D perhaps matches TRBD1 (5 bases). This CDR3 is 13 amino acids long. Germline V gene lookup returns CDR1 GTSNPN and CDR2 SVGIG (reference sequence). The germline V and J ends were trimmed by 5 bases and 2 bases, with 10 bases remaining between them.

This chain joins TRBV14 and TRBJ1-4; D is perhaps TRBD1 (5 bases). Deletions cut 4 bases from V and 8 bases from J, with 11 bases between. Germline V gene data show CDR1 as SGHDN and CDR2 as FVKESK. The CDR3 is 13 residues long. DNA of the CDR3: TGTGCCAGCAGCCCCGGACATATAGAAAAACTGTTTTTT. Its protein product is CASSPGHIEKLFF.

V is TRBV21-1 and J is TRBJ1-5; whether TRBD1, the table's D call, matches the DNA was not checked. TRBV21-1 is listed as a pseudogene. This CDR3 has 13 residues. DNA of the CDR3: TGTGCCAGCAGCAGGCAGGGAAATCAGCCCCAGCATTTT. Amino acids: CASSRQGNQPQHF.

J is TRBJ2-7 and V is TRBV6-4, with D unclear. The germline V gene encodes CDR1 MRHNA and CDR2 SNTAGT. CDR3 size: 12 residues. The V end was cut by 0 bases, the J end by 5 bases, with 5 bases between. CDR3: CASSDSYDEQYF. The CDR3 nucleotides read TGTGCCAGCAGTGACTCGTATGACGAGCAGTACTTC.

In its sample, this clone was seen many times. The CDR3 DNA follows: TGCGCCAGCAGACCGCTAGCGGGAGGGGGAGAGACCCAGTACTTC. This sequence encodes CASRPLAGGGETQYF. The chain couples TRBV5-1 to TRBJ2-5, with TRBD2 matching 12 bases. The trim removed 5 bases at V and 4 bases at J, leaving 6 bases unmatched. This CDR3 contains 15 residues. Germline lookup yields CDR1 SGHRS and CDR2 YFSETQ.

Comments on this clone: Other DNA sequences in the sample encode the same CDR3. This chain connects TRBV29-1 to TRBJ2-1; the match to TRBD2 covers 8 bases. The germline V gene encodes CDR1 SQVTM and CDR2 ANQGSEA. Trimming took 3 bases from V and 7 from J; bases not matched to a gene: 5. This CDR3 has 13 amino acids. The CDR3 loop is CSVEREAGNEQFF. CDR3 sequence (DNA): TGCAGCGTTGAGCGGGAGGCGGGAAATGAGCAGTTCTTC.